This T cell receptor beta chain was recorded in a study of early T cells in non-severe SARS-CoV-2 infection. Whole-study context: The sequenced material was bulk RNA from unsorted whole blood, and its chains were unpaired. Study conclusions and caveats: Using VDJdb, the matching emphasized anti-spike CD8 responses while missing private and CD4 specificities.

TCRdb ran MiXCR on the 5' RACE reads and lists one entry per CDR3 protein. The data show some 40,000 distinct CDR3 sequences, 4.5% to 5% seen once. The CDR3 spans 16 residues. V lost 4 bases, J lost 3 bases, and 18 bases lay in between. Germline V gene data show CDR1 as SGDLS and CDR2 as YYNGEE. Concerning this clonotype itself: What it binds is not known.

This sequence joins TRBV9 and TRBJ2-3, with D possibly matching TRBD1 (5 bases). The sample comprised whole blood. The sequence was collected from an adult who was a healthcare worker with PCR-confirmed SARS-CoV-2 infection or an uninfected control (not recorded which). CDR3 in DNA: TGTGCCAGCAGCCTGAATCGCAGGGATTCGACAGATACGCAGTATTTT. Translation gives CASSLNRRDSTDTQYF.